Listed below are T cell receptor beta chains from one sample, sequenced in a study of blood T cell repertoires in COVID-19. Repertoires were generated with immunoSEQ multiplex PCR, while TCRdb's copy carries only in-frame clones and drops some. This sample yields 95,000 to 120,000 clones, of which 81% are seen a single time; approximately 1.5% belongs to the top ten. The source material was peripheral blood. Every receptor here comes from a man aged 50-59 years with acute or convalescent COVID-19. CDR3s include the opening cysteine and the closing phenylalanine or tryptophan. D genes are given only for firm matches. Part of the rows lack a size; the others show once, few, many or a class for expanded clones.

cdr3_length j_call v_call d_call clone_size cdr3_aa cdr3_nt
16 TRBJ1-6 TRBV5-1 . few CASSKYYRVDNSPLHF TGCGCCAGCAGCAAATATTACAGGGTCGATAATTCACCCCTCCACTTT
17 TRBJ1-6 TRBV13 . . CASSLGLGSSYNSPLHF TGTGCCAGCAGCTTAGGCCTGGGGAGCTCCTATAATTCACCCCTCCACTTT
14 TRBJ1-3 TRBV7-9 . . CASSLGAGENTIYF TGTGCCAGCAGCTTAGGGGCAGGGGAAAACACCATATATTTT
11 TRBJ1-2 TRBV6-5 TRBD1 . CASTGGYGYTF TGTGCCAGCACAGGGGGCTATGGCTACACCTTC
12 TRBJ2-3 TRBV10-3 TRBD1 . CAIGQGVDTQYF TGTGCCATCGGACAGGGGGTAGATACGCAGTATTTT
13 TRBJ2-5 TRBV19 . . CASSGGTDETQYF TGTGCCAGTAGTGGCGGGACAGACGAGACCCAGTACTTC
15 TRBJ1-4 TRBV19 TRBD1 . CATQPLGGTAEKLFF TGTGCCACCCAACCTTTAGGGGGGACAGCTGAAAAACTGTTTTTT
14 TRBJ2-2 TRBV28 . . CASRRQRNTGELFF TGTGCCAGCAGGAGACAGAGGAACACCGGGGAGCTGTTTTTT
13 TRBJ1-1 TRBV5-4 . . CASSLPGPTEAFF TGTGCCAGCAGCTTGCCGGGTCCCACTGAAGCTTTCTTT
14 TRBJ1-2 TRBV7-8 . . CASSLAAGYYGYTF TGTGCCAGCAGCTTAGCGGCAGGGTATTATGGCTACACCTTC
14 TRBJ1-6 TRBV5-6 . few CASGTGLYNSPLHF TGTGCCAGCGGCACGGGACTGTATAATTCACCCCTCCACTTT
14 TRBJ2-7 TRBV5-1 . . CASSLVGDPYEQYF TGCGCCAGCAGCTTGGTCGGAGACCCCTACGAGCAGTACTTC
14 TRBJ2-3 TRBV7-2 . once CASSLDYRTDTQYF TGTGCCAGCAGCTTGGACTATCGAACAGATACGCAGTATTTT
15 TRBJ1-6 TRBV6-5 TRBD1 . CASSLPGGSRSPLHF TGTGCCAGCAGTCTGCCAGGGGGCTCACGTTCACCCCTCCACTTT
17 TRBJ1-6 TRBV25-1 . . CASSENLGSHGGPPLHF TGTGCCAGCAGTGAGAATCTGGGCAGCCACGGAGGTCCACCCCTCCACTTT
13 TRBJ2-3 TRBV29-1 TRBD1 . CSSWQGGTDTQYF TGCAGCTCGTGGCAGGGGGGCACAGATACGCAGTATTTT
14 TRBJ1-1 TRBV2 . . CASSEARLLIEAFF TGTGCCAGCAGTGAAGCGAGGCTACTTATTGAAGCTTTCTTT
17 TRBJ2-6 TRBV6-4 TRBD1 . CASSEGRGFSGANVLTF TGTGCCAGCAGTGAGGGCAGGGGGTTCTCTGGGGCCAACGTCCTGACTTTC
14 TRBJ2-4 TRBV3-1/TRBV3-2 . few CASSQGRTKDIQYF TGTGCCAGCAGCCAAGGCAGGACTAAAGACATTCAGTACTTC
15 TRBJ2-2 TRBV11-2 TRBD2 . CASSFWTSGTGELFF TGTGCCAGCAGCTTCTGGACTAGCGGCACCGGGGAGCTGTTTTTT
17 TRBJ2-1 TRBV4-1 . . CASSQEWGDVSYNEQFF TGCGCCAGCAGCCAAGAATGGGGGGACGTCTCCTACAATGAGCAGTTCTTC
14 TRBJ2-1 TRBV6-1 . . CASSEGQSHNEQFF TGTGCCAGCAGTGAAGGACAGAGCCACAATGAGCAGTTCTTC
15 TRBJ2-7 TRBV5-4 TRBD1 . CASSEEQGSPYEQYF TGTGCCAGCAGCGAGGAACAGGGGTCTCCCTACGAGCAGTACTTC
15 TRBJ1-2 TRBV18 . . CASSPLTGWDYGYTF TGTGCCAGCTCACCACTTACAGGGTGGGACTATGGCTACACCTTC
16 TRBJ1-5 TRBV2 TRBD1 . CASSEHRQGSKEPQHF TGTGCCAGCAGTGAGCATAGACAGGGCAGTAAGGAGCCCCAGCATTTT
14 TRBJ1-1 TRBV28 . . CACQGRLPNTEAFF TGTGCCTGTCAGGGAAGACTTCCGAACACTGAAGCTTTCTTT
13 TRBJ1-6 TRBV30 . . CAWRDTYNSPLHF TGTGCCTGGAGAGACACCTATAATTCACCCCTCCACTTT
14 TRBJ2-1 TRBV24-1 . . CATSDPFPSNEQFF TGTGCCACCAGTGATCCCTTCCCTAGCAATGAGCAGTTCTTC
15 TRBJ2-2 TRBV19 TRBD1 once CASSSTGLGTGELFF TGTGCCAGTAGTTCGACAGGGCTAGGGACCGGGGAGCTGTTTTTT
15 TRBJ1-6 TRBV5-1 . . CASSLGVAGNSPLHF TGCGCCAGCAGCTTGGGGGTGGCGGGGAATTCACCCCTCCACTTT
16 TRBJ1-6 TRBV21-1 . . CASSPRVSSYNSPLHF TGTGCCAGCAGCCCCAGGGTCAGCTCCTATAATTCACCCCTCCACTTT
15 TRBJ1-3 TRBV5-5 . . CASSLERGPGNTIYF TGTGCCAGCAGCTTGGAGCGGGGGCCTGGAAACACCATATATTTT
14 TRBJ1-2 TRBV6-5 TRBD1 . CASRGEQGPYGYTF TGTGCCAGCAGGGGGGAACAGGGGCCCTATGGCTACACCTTC
14 TRBJ1-1 TRBV9 . . CASSARVLPTEAFF TGTGCCAGCAGCGCCAGGGTGTTGCCCACTGAAGCTTTCTTT
13 TRBJ2-7 TRBV29-1 . . CSASRGVTTEQYF TGCAGCGCATCACGAGGAGTTACGACCGAGCAGTACTTC
14 TRBJ1-5 TRBV30 TRBD1 . CAWPTTGGNQPQHF TGTGCCTGGCCTACCACAGGGGGCAATCAGCCCCAGCATTTT
15 TRBJ2-5 TRBV5-4 TRBD1 . CASSSGTGIQETQYF TGTGCCAGCAGCAGCGGGACAGGGATACAAGAGACCCAGTACTTC
11 TRBJ1-1 TRBV6-5 . few CAGIQGIYAFF TGTGCCGGGATCCAGGGAATCTACGCTTTCTTT
16 TRBJ2-3 TRBV24-1 . . CATSDPSGVWTDTQYF TGTGCCACCAGTGACCCGTCCGGGGTTTGGACAGATACGCAGTATTTT
14 TRBJ1-1 TRBV10-3 . . CAISEDRKNTEAFF TGTGCCATCAGTGAGGACAGAAAGAACACTGAAGCTTTCTTT
12 TRBJ1-2 TRBV3-1/TRBV3-2 . . CASSQRDWGYTF TGTGCCAGCAGCCAGAGGGATTGGGGCTACACCTTC
16 TRBJ2-3 TRBV7-6 TRBD1 once CASSSQGALSTDTQYF TGTGCCAGCAGCTCCCAGGGGGCCCTTAGCACAGATACGCAGTATTTT
15 TRBJ2-7 TRBV28 TRBD1 . CASRPTQGARDEQYF TGTGCCAGCAGACCTACACAGGGGGCACGGGACGAGCAGTACTTC
14 TRBJ1-1 TRBV19 . . CASSPQGSLTEAFF TGTGCCAGTAGTCCACAGGGATCTCTCACTGAAGCTTTCTTT
15 TRBJ1-1 TRBV19 . once CASSIMDITNTEAFF TGTGCCAGTAGTATCATGGACATAACGAACACTGAAGCTTTCTTT
13 TRBJ1-1 TRBV27 . . CAIRGFGNTEAFF TGTGCTATCAGGGGCTTCGGTAACACTGAAGCTTTCTTT
16 TRBJ2-2 TRBV5-8 TRBD1 . CASSKDRNTNTGELFF TGTGCCAGCAGCAAGGACAGGAACACGAACACCGGGGAGCTGTTTTTT
15 TRBJ1-5 TRBV2 TRBD1 . CASSEPDRVNQPQHF TGTGCCAGCAGTGAACCGGACAGGGTCAATCAGCCCCAGCATTTT
16 TRBJ2-1 TRBV4-2 TRBD2 few CASSQGLAGAEDEQFF TGTGCCAGCAGCCAAGGACTAGCGGGGGCTGAGGATGAGCAGTTCTTC
12 TRBJ2-5 TRBV9 . . CASSVEQGAQYF TGTGCCAGCAGCGTCGAGCAGGGTGCCCAGTACTTC
13 TRBJ2-1 TRBV5-1 . . CASSLAPLYEQFF TGCGCCAGCAGCTTGGCCCCCTTGTATGAGCAGTTCTTC
15 TRBJ1-1 TRBV13 . . CASSSNREKNTEAFF TGTGCCAGCAGCTCCAACAGGGAAAAGAACACTGAAGCTTTCTTT
14 TRBJ1-5 TRBV5-5 . once CASSLEGGNQPQHF TGTGCCAGCAGCTTGGAAGGGGGCAATCAGCCCCAGCATTTT
17 TRBJ1-3 TRBV9 TRBD1 few CASSVGTGGDSGNTIYF TGTGCCAGCAGCGTAGGAACAGGGGGGGACTCTGGAAACACCATATATTTT
16 TRBJ1-1 TRBV28 . few CASSIGGLRMNTEAFF TGTGCCAGCAGCATCGGGGGGCTCCGAATGAACACTGAAGCTTTCTTT
11 TRBJ1-2 TRBV28 . . CASSLVGGYTF TGTGCCAGCAGTTTGGTGGGCGGCTACACCTTC